Shown below are 26 T cell receptor beta chains from a single sample sequenced in a study of T-cell reconstitution after alpha-beta-depleted transplantation in children. Unique molecular identifiers were incorporated into the prepared TCRbeta library. TCRdb processed the PCR reads anew with MiXCR; each CDR3 protein has one entry. Of 550,000 to 800,000 distinct CDR3 sequences listed, roughly 13% are singletons. Here the sequenced sample was PBMCs, taken before TCRalphabeta/CD19-depleted stem cell transplant. These receptor sequences come from a girl aged 2 to 9 with congenital amegakaryocytic thrombocytopenia, due to receive a stem cell transplant.

This clonotype has at least ten counts. J is TRBJ1-5 and V is TRBV20-1, with TRBD1 matching over 8 bases. The CDR3 loop spans 14 amino acids. The ends lost 3 bases at V and 6 bases at J; junction bases unmatched: 7. CDR1 is DFQATT and CDR2 is SNEGSKA in the germline V gene (reference sequence). CDR3 region: CSARETGEGQPQHF. In DNA, the CDR3 is TGCAGTGCTAGGGAGACAGGGGAGGGTCAGCCCCAGCATTTT.

In this sample, this clonotype turned up many times. This chain uses TRBV5-1 with TRBJ2-7; TRBD2 matches at 7 bases. Per the germline V gene, CDR1 is SGHRS and CDR2 is YFSETQ. V lost 0 bases to trimming and J lost 0 bases; unmatched junction nucleotides: 3. The CDR3 loop spans 15 amino acids. DNA for the CDR3: TGCGCCAGCAGCTTGGGACTAGCTTTCTCCTACGAGCAGTACTTC. It translates to CASSLGLAFSYEQYF.

The J gene is TRBJ2-5, the V gene TRBV12-3 or TRBV12-4; D is uncertain. The CDR3 is 10 residues long. Trimming pared 5 bases from V and 8 bases from J, leaving 6 bases between. The CDR3 DNA reads as TGTGCCAGCAGTGGGCCTACCCAGTACTTC. This sequence encodes CASSGPTQYF.

This clonotype was recorded many times. The chain links TRBV28 to TRBJ2-4; no clear D gene. Germline lookup yields CDR1 MDHEN and CDR2 SYDVKM. The CDR3 contains 15 residues. V lost 3 bases, J lost 1 base, and 10 bases lay in between. The CDR3 nucleotides read TGTGCCAGCAGTTTCGGGTCTTGGGCCAAAAACATTCAGTACTTC. The encoded protein is CASSFGSWAKNIQYF.

A few counts support this clonotype. The chain has TRBV27 and TRBJ1-6; possibly TRBD1 for D (6 bases). This CDR3 spans 15 amino acids. Trimming pared 7 bases from V and 5 bases from J, leaving 15 bases between. The germline V gene has CDR1 MNHEY and CDR2 SMNVEV (reference sequence). The CDR3 coding sequence is TGTGCCAGCACCAACCTCAGGGGCCATAATTCACCCCTCCACTTT. Protein: CASTNLRGHNSPLHF.

This clonotype was seen a handful of times. The V gene is TRBV7-9, the J gene TRBJ2-7; D not resolved. The length of the CDR3 is 13 residues. In germline, CDR1 is SEHNR, CDR2 FQNEAQ (reference sequence). V was trimmed by 4 bases and J by 6 bases, leaving 13 bases between them. The CDR3 reads CASSSPRVSEQYF. As DNA, the CDR3 is TGTGCCAGCAGCTCTCCCCGGGTCTCCGAGCAGTACTTC.

This clonotype appeared many times. This chain uses TRBV7-6 with TRBJ2-7; TRBD1 is a possible D gene (6 bases). Germline CDR1 and CDR2: SGHVS and FNYEAQ. The CDR3 contains 14 residues. V gave up 5 bases and J gave up 2 bases, with 13 bases separating them. The CDR3 DNA reads as TGTGCCAGCAGCGCTAAACAGGGTCCCTACGAGCAGTACTTC. It encodes CASSAKQGPYEQYF.

The chain uses TRBV24-1 and TRBJ2-6; 7 bases are a match to TRBD1. J gave up 0 bases and V 5 bases, and 9 bases lay outside the gene matches. The CDR3 is 18 amino acids. The germline V gene encodes CDR1 KGHDR and CDR2 SFDVKD. CDR3 coding DNA: TGTGCCACCAGTGGCCCCCGGGACAGTAACTCTGGGGCCAACGTCCTGACTTTC. Translated: CATSGPRDSNSGANVLTF.

The chain combines TRBV6-6 with TRBJ2-7, with a weak D call TRBD1 (6 bases). V was clipped by 5 bases and J by 4 bases, with 12 bases between them. The CDR3 spans 13 residues. CDR1 and CDR2 (germline): MNHNY, SVGAGI (reference sequence). CDR3 sequence: CASSGLGQYEQYF. CDR3 sequence (DNA): TGTGCCAGCAGTGGCCTCGGACAGTACGAGCAGTACTTC.

The genes are TRBV5-1 and TRBJ2-3; weak D call: TRBD2 (6 bases). Deletions cut 0 bases from V and 1 base from J, with 9 bases between. The germline gives CDR1 SGHRS, CDR2 YFSETQ. CDR3 length: 15 amino acids. The CDR3 protein is CASSLVVAGTDTQYF. The CDR3 DNA reads TGCGCCAGCAGCTTGGTAGTAGCGGGCACAGATACGCAGTATTTT.

This clonotype has a count of ten or more. The V and J genes are TRBV12-3 or TRBV12-4 and TRBJ2-3; no clear D. V lost 3 bases, J lost 5 bases, and 9 bases lay in between. The CDR3 is made up of 13 amino acids. CDR3 DNA: TGTGCCAGCAGTTTGGGTAAACAAGATACGCAGTATTTT. Its translation is CASSLGKQDTQYF.

This clonotype has just a few counts. The J gene is TRBJ1-2, the V gene TRBV28; D might be TRBD1 (5 bases). This CDR3 has 14 residues. Germline V gives CDR1 MDHEN, CDR2 SYDVKM. V lost 3 bases, J lost 3 bases, and 11 bases lay in between. CDR3 nucleotide sequence: TGTGCCAGCAGTTTTTTCGACAGATACTATGGCTACACCTTC. This translates into CASSFFDRYYGYTF.

The CDR3 is CASSYSSAGGRDYGYTF. The DNA for the CDR3 is TGTGCCAGCAGTTACTCCTCGGCAGGGGGCAGGGACTATGGCTACACCTTC. The J gene is TRBJ1-2, the V gene TRBV6-5; 8 nucleotides line up with TRBD1. The CDR3 has 17 residues. Germline CDR1 MNHEY, CDR2 SVGAGI. J gave up 3 bases and V 0 bases, and 9 bases lay outside the gene matches.

This CDR3 is CASRRQGRTGELFF. The DNA for the CDR3 is TGTGCCAGTCGCCGACAGGGTCGTACCGGGGAGCTGTTTTTT. This chain connects TRBV6-4 to TRBJ2-2; 7 bases map to TRBD1. The V gene's germline CDR1 is MRHNA and CDR2 SNTAGT. There are 14 residues in the CDR3. Trimming removed 9 bases from V and 5 bases from J; junction bases left unmatched: 9.

V and J are TRBV4-2 and TRBJ2-3, with unresolved D. From germline, CDR1 is LGHNA and CDR2 YNFKEQ. V was clipped by 4 bases and J by 1 base, with 18 bases between them. The CDR3 runs 17 residues. CDR3 in amino acids: CASSPTLYWAGTDTQYF. The CDR3 bases are TGTGCCAGCAGCCCAACCCTCTATTGGGCGGGCACAGATACGCAGTATTTT.

This clonotype was seen ten or more times. The chain is built from TRBV5-1 and TRBJ1-2, with D unclear. The CDR3 loop spans 14 amino acids. Germline assignment: CDR1 SGHRS and CDR2 YFSETQ. Trimming took off 4 bases at V and 4 bases at J, with 14 bases between the two ends. DNA for the CDR3: TGCGCCAGCAGCCGAAACATGGAACCCTATGGCTACACCTTC. Translation gives CASSRNMEPYGYTF.

This clonotype came up many times. The chain combines TRBV5-6 with TRBJ2-1, with 9 bases identical to TRBD2. CDR3 length equals 15 residues. In germline, CDR1 is SGHDT, CDR2 YYEEEE. The J segment lost 5 bases and the V segment lost 4 bases, leaving 7 bases of the junction unmatched. Here the CDR3 DNA reads TGTGCCAGCAGCGCATTAGCGGGAGTCCACAATGAGCAGTTCTTC. Protein product: CASSALAGVHNEQFF.

A few counts support this clonotype. The rearrangement uses TRBV2 and TRBJ2-7; D not certain. V lost 3 bases and J 3 bases, leaving 15 bases between the germline ends. This CDR3 has 15 amino acids. Germline CDR1 reads SNHLY; CDR2 reads FYNNEI. CDR3 coding DNA: TGTGCCAGCAGTGACGGCCCCGGCTACTTCTACGAGCAGTACTTC. This gives the protein CASSDGPGYFYEQYF.

In this sample, this clonotype turned up many times. The chain joins TRBV20-1 to TRBJ2-7; a weak D match, TRBD2 (5 bases). The CDR3 is 12 amino acids. V was trimmed by 3 bases and J by 4 bases, leaving 10 bases between them. Germline CDR1 DFQATT, CDR2 SNEGSKA (reference sequence). The CDR3 protein is CSASLSGYEQYF. CDR3 bases: TGCAGTGCTAGTTTATCGGGGTACGAGCAGTACTTC.

CDR3 sequence: CASSLAAADYRYEQYF. The CDR3 nucleotides are TGTGCCAGCAGTTTAGCTGCGGCAGACTACCGCTACGAGCAGTACTTC. This chain connects TRBV12-3 or TRBV12-4 to TRBJ2-7, with a tentative D call TRBD2 (5 bases). The CDR3 runs 16 residues. V lost 0 bases and J lost 3, with 15 bases in between.

Regarding this clonotype: This may be a read error: a much more frequent sequence differs by one nucleotide. The chain recombines TRBV5-1 with TRBJ1-2; D is perhaps TRBD1 (6 bases). Germline V CDR1 and CDR2: SGHRS, YFSETQ. V was trimmed by 7 bases and J by 5 bases, leaving 18 bases between them. The CDR3 runs 14 residues. Here the CDR3 DNA reads TGCGCCAGCGCGAAACAGACAGGCAAATATGGCTACACCTTC. The encoded protein is CASAKQTGKYGYTF.

The table lists this clonotype with many counts. The V call is TRBV29-1, the J call TRBJ2-3, with 9 bases that match TRBD2. Germline CDR1 reads SQVTM; CDR2 reads ANQGSEA. The CDR3 is 13 residues long. With V trimmed by 6 bases and J by 4 bases, 5 bases remained unmatched. CDR3 in DNA: TGCAGCGTCGCGGCGGGAGGGCCAGATACGCAGTATTTT. Translation: CSVAAGGPDTQYF.

This clonotype was observed a few times. The chain recombines TRBV12-3 or TRBV12-4 with TRBJ2-7; a weak D match, TRBD1 (6 bases). V was cut by 2 bases and J by 4 bases, with 15 bases left in between. The CDR3 runs to 15 residues. CDR3 region: CASSLRGSPTYEQYF. CDR3 DNA sequence: TGTGCCAGCAGTTTAAGGGGGAGTCCCACTTACGAGCAGTACTTC.

The chain combines TRBV5-1 with TRBJ2-1; TRBD2 matches 14 bases. Per germline, CDR1 SGHRS and CDR2 YFSETQ. V lost 4 bases, J lost 8 bases, and 8 bases stayed unmatched. This CDR3 has 16 amino acids. This CDR3 reads CASSPGTSGSLYEQFF. The CDR3 DNA follows: TGCGCCAGCAGCCCAGGGACTAGCGGGAGTTTATATGAGCAGTTCTTC.

The rearrangement joins TRBV20-1 to TRBJ2-7, with 7 bases lining up with TRBD2. This CDR3 has 13 amino acids. V shed 3 bases and J 6 bases; nucleotides not matched to a gene: 8. Germline V gives CDR1 DFQATT, CDR2 SNEGSKA (reference sequence). The chain's CDR3 is CSARTGGRPEQYF. The CDR3 DNA is TGCAGTGCTAGGACGGGAGGTCGGCCCGAGCAGTACTTC.

This clonotype occurred many times. The chain couples TRBV20-1 to TRBJ2-7, with 7 bases aligning to TRBD2. Germline CDR1 and CDR2: DFQATT and SNEGSKA (reference sequence). After removal of 2 bases from V and 4 bases from J, the junction contained 5 bases not matched to a gene. This CDR3 spans 13 amino acids. The CDR3 DNA reads as TGCAGTGCTAGACCTAGCGGAGTTTACGAGCAGTACTTC. It yields the protein CSARPSGVYEQYF.